This T cell receptor beta chain derives from a study of T cells after yellow fever vaccination. General study points: A faster peak, day 5 versus 15, was reached by the weaker secondary response. Abundant clonotypes (contaminants from the bulk population) could be present in FACS-sorted repertoires.

Synthesis of TCR cDNA relied on 5'RACE template switching, which attached a universal primer site and UMIs. TCRdb analysed the 5' RACE reads with MiXCR anew, one entry per CDR3 protein. The repertoire holds around 110,000 distinct CDR3 sequences, with approximately 8.4% as singletons. This clonotype was seen at least ten times. Antigen unknown. The material was CD8+ T cells sorted from PBMCs, obtained 45 days after the yellow fever booster vaccination. The receptor was derived from a man aged 30 to 39 who received the YFV17D yellow fever vaccine.

This CDR3 is CASSHQTGELLFF. The DNA of the CDR3 is TGCGCCAGCAGCCACCAGACAGGGGAGCTGCTGTTTTTT. The chain joins TRBV4-3 to TRBJ1-4; 8 bases agree with TRBD1. The V gene's germline CDR1 is LGHNA and CDR2 YSLEER. The CDR3 consists of 13 residues. The J segment lost 14 bases and the V segment lost 3 bases, leaving 8 bases of the junction unmatched.